This entry is about one T cell receptor (beta chain). Its antigen is still unknown. These data come from a study of cytomegalovirus exposure and HLA in healthy donors. General observations from the study: Analysis performed later showed TCR beta chains linked to HLA being more clonally expanded than equally common others. The study reported that TCR beta sequences accurately predicted HLA-A and HLA-B alleles in most subjects.

Donors consisted of healthy bone marrow donors. Both 60 Vbeta primers and 13 Jbeta primers went into the PCR. Original processing methods: A later analysis tallied tens of millions of unique TCR beta chains, 9 million to 12 million of them shared. Measured with immunoSEQ multiplex PCR; TCRdb has only the in-frame clones, and not every one. V, J and clone size are taken as reported in that table, and D and trimming were inferred from the DNA itself. The sample shows just over 150,000 clones, over 60% of them seen only once. The sample comprised PBMCs. The clonotype originates from a woman between 50 and 59 years old in good health and CMV-seropositive.

The DNA of the CDR3 is TGTGCCAGTCGGCGGGGAGAAGCTTTCTTT. Amino acids: CASRRGEAFF. The chain combines TRBV19 with TRBJ1-1; D remains ambiguous. V was shortened by 8 bases and J by 8 bases, with 9 bases between the two germline ends. The CDR3 spans 10 residues. Per germline, CDR1 LNHDA and CDR2 SQIVND (reference sequence).